This T cell receptor beta chain was obtained from a study of neurological immune-mediated disorders. From the 5' RACE reads, TCRdb called clonotypes with MiXCR, one entry per CDR3 protein. The table shows more than 75,000 distinct CDR3 sequences, with less than 5.5% occurring only once. In its sample, this clonotype was seen a few times. Germline V gene data show CDR1 as MDHEN and CDR2 as SYDVKM. Germline trimming cut 5 bases from V and 1 base from J; bases unmatched to any gene: 10. This CDR3 is 16 amino acids long. Specimen: PBMCs. The V gene is TRBV28, the J gene TRBJ1-1; 7 nucleotides align to TRBD1. This clonotype was sampled from a young woman with multiple sclerosis. For the CDR3, the DNA is TGTGCCAGCAGTCTCCTAGGACAGGACGAGAACACTGAAGCTTTCTTT. Encoded protein: CASSLLGQDENTEAFF. Filled out from reference TRBV28 and TRBJ1-1, the complete variable domain reads DVKVTQSSRYLVKRTGEKVFLECVQDMDHENMFWYRQDPGLGLRLIYFSYDVKMKEKGDIPEGYSVSREKKERFSLILESASTNQTSMYLCASSLLGQDENTEAFFGQGTRLTVV.